This TCR beta chain was identified during a study of blood T cell repertoires in COVID-19. V was pared by 7 bases and J by 0 bases, with 2 bases of the junction left unmatched. CDR1 is ENHRY, CDR2 SYGVKD, per germline. This CDR3 region has 13 residues. Repertoires were generated with immunoSEQ multiplex PCR, while TCRdb's copy carries only in-frame clones and drops some. The sample has over 400,000 clones; 80% to 90% are singletons. The sequenced sample consisted of PBMCs or T cells enriched from blood (not recorded which). The TCR was taken from a woman aged 55-69 years who had recovered from COVID-19. This chain uses TRBV10-3 with TRBJ2-5, with TRBD1 matching over 7 bases. CDR3 DNA: TGTGCCATCAAACAGGGGCACCAAGAGACCCAGTACTTC. It translates to CAIKQGHQETQYF.